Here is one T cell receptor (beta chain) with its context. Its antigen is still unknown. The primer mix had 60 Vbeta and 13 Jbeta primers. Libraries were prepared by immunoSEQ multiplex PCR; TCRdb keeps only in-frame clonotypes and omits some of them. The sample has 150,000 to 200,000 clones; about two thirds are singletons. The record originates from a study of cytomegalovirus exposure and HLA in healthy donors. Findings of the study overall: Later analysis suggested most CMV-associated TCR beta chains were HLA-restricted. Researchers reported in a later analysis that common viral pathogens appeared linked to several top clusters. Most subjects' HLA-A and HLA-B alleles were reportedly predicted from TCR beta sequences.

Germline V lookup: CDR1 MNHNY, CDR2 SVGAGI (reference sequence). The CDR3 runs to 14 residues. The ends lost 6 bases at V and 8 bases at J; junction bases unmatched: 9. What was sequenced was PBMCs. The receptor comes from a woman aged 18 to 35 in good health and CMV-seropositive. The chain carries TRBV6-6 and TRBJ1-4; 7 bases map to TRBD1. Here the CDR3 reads CASSRQGGDEKLFF. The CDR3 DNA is TGTGCCAGCAGCAGACAGGGTGGGGACGAAAAACTGTTTTTT.